This paragraph covers one T cell receptor beta chain sequence. Collection of about 9.4 milliliters of peripheral blood was performed for each donor. Germline V lookup: CDR1 SGHTA, CDR2 FQGNSA. The CDR3 is made up of 15 amino acids. The data belong to a study of blood T cells in healthy people across ages. For the second PCR, which ran for 7 to 11 cycles, a sample-barcoded 5' primer and a J-beta primer mix were used. Each cDNA molecule was tagged by a template-switch adaptor with 12 random nucleotides. TCRdb recomputed calls from the 5' RACE reads with MiXCR, one row per CDR3 protein. Of more than 900,000 distinct CDR3 sequences listed, 25% to 35% are singletons. This same sample was also taken into another study, of T cells of mothers and their children. That work adds: For each mother, over 8 million TCR beta CDR3 reads were obtained, and for each child, around 3.1 million.

The receptor's source is a woman in her thirties or forties in good health. This rearrangement joins TRBV7-2 to TRBJ2-4; tentatively, D is TRBD1 or TRBD2 (6 bases each). The DNA end favors TRBJ2-7, so the J call may be wrong. Sequencing was performed on blood. The CDR3 sequence is CASKAGHLTYYEQYF. The CDR3 nucleotides read TGTGCCAGCAAGGCGGGACACCTCACTTACTACGAGCAGTACTTC.